A single TCR beta chain is shown here with its context. The source of the sample is a study of shared clonotypes between healthy human individuals. Here immunoSEQ multiplex PCR was the method, and the copy in TCRdb shows in-frame clones only, minus some. The sample includes about 1.9 million clones, just under 95% seen only once; the top ten take about 1.6%. CD45RO-negative, CCR7-selected cells formed the naive CD8 fraction, which excluded terminally differentiated effector memory CD45RA+ cells. This receptor was taken from a man younger than 35 in good health. Some clones in this sample may be carry-over from other donors' samples. The sequenced sample was naive CD8+ T cells from PBMCs.

The CDR3 region has the DNA TGTGCCAGCAGCCCGCGACAGGAGAACACCGGGGAGCTGTTTTTT. This encodes CASSPRQENTGELFF. This chain joins TRBV11-3 and TRBJ2-2; D is possibly TRBD1 (6 bases). The germline gives CDR1 SGHNT, CDR2 YENEEA. The CDR3 consists of 15 residues. V was trimmed by 5 bases and J by 1 base, leaving 11 bases between them. The full variable domain, its missing parts supplied by reference TRBV11-3 and TRBJ2-2, is EAGVVQSPRYKIIEKKQPVAFWCNPISGHNTLYWYLQNLGQGPELLIRYENEEAVDDSQLPKDRFSAERLKGVDSTLKIQPAELGDSAVYLCASSPRQENTGELFFGEGSRLTVL.